The 13 T cell receptor beta chains in this list originate from one sample, sequenced in a study of cytomegalovirus exposure and HLA in healthy donors. Only in-frame clones appear in the TCRdb table, and some are missing; sequencing was by immunoSEQ multiplex PCR. This sample has 130,000 to 150,000 clones, with 89% found just once. Sample: PBMCs. The receptors stem from a woman under 30 in good health and CMV-seropositive.

This clone has just one count. The V and J genes are TRBV5-1 and TRBJ2-7, with D unclear. The CDR3 covers 15 residues. V was shortened by 0 bases and J by 3 bases, with 13 bases between the two germline ends. In germline, CDR1 is SGHRS, CDR2 YFSETQ. The CDR3: CASSLGAAIGYEQYF. CDR3 DNA sequence: TGCGCCAGCAGCTTGGGCGCAGCGATAGGCTACGAGCAGTACTTC.

The chain employs TRBV5-1 and TRBJ2-7, with TRBD2 matching 7 bases. Trimming took 0 bases from V and 1 from J; bases not matched to a gene: 4. Looked up from germline, CDR1 is SGHRS and CDR2 is YFSETQ. CDR3 length: 15 amino acids. CDR3 amino acids: CASSLAGGGSYEQYF. CDR3 nucleotides: TGCGCCAGCAGCTTGGCCGGCGGGGGTTCCTACGAGCAGTACTTC.

The chain uses TRBV9 and TRBJ2-2; tentative D call: TRBD2 (5 bases). There are 17 residues in the CDR3. Germline CDR1 and CDR2: SGDLS and YYNGEE. V lost 0 bases to trimming and J lost 6 bases, with 18 bases between them. As DNA, the CDR3 is TGTGCCAGCAGCGTAGGGGTCGTAGGGTGGGAGTCCGGGGAGCTGTTTTTT. Encoded protein: CASSVGVVGWESGELFF.

In DNA, the CDR3 is TGTGCCAGCAGTGAAGGGACGGTAAGCCCTAGCGGGCAAGAGACCCAGTACTTC. It codes for CASSEGTVSPSGQETQYF. V usage is TRBV2 and J usage is TRBJ2-5, with 8 bases that match TRBD2. Looked up from germline, CDR1 is SNHLY and CDR2 is FYNNEI. V shed 1 base, J shed 2 bases, and the junction held 12 bases outside the gene matches. This CDR3 spans 18 amino acids.

This clone was counted a single time. V gene TRBV27 combines with J gene TRBJ1-2; D not certain. Per the germline V gene, CDR1 is MNHEY and CDR2 is SMNVEV (reference sequence). The CDR3 is made up of 13 amino acids. The germline V and J ends were trimmed by 3 bases and 4 bases, with 9 bases remaining between them. CDR3 DNA sequence: TGTGCCAGCAGTTTCTCACGGGGCTATGGCTACACCTTC. Translating gives CASSFSRGYGYTF.

The rearrangement uses TRBV9 and TRBJ2-3; perhaps TRBD2 as D (6 bases). V was pared by 2 bases and J by 6 bases, with 16 bases between. Germline V gene data show CDR1 as SGDLS and CDR2 as YYNGEE. The CDR3 covers 15 residues. The CDR3 sequence is CASSVISGSPDTQYF. The CDR3 bases are TGTGCCAGCAGCGTGATTAGCGGATCACCGGATACGCAGTATTTT.

This sequence joins TRBV27 and TRBJ2-5, with D tentatively TRBD2 (5 bases). The CDR3 spans 14 residues. Trimming removed 8 bases at V and 0 bases at J, with 13 bases between. Germline V gene lookup returns CDR1 MNHEY and CDR2 SMNVEV (reference sequence). The CDR3 here is CASGRPQYQETQYF. As DNA, the CDR3 is TGTGCCAGCGGGAGACCGCAGTACCAAGAGACCCAGTACTTC.

This chain links TRBV7-2 with TRBJ2-5, with 7 bases that match TRBD2. This CDR3 contains 12 residues. V lost 7 bases, J lost 6 bases, and 5 bases stayed unmatched. The germline CDR1 and CDR2 sequences are SGHTA and FQGNSA. The CDR3 spells CASKTSPKTQYF. The CDR3 DNA reads as TGTGCCAGCAAGACTAGCCCGAAGACCCAGTACTTC.

The chain links TRBV11-2 to TRBJ2-1; TRBD2 matches at 10 bases. Germline V gene sequence: CDR1 SGHAT, CDR2 FQNNGV. The CDR3 contains 16 residues. The ends lost 7 bases at V and 6 bases at J; junction bases unmatched: 12. CDR3 loop: CASTHPILAGSNEQFF. The CDR3 DNA follows: TGTGCCAGCACCCACCCCATACTAGCGGGATCCAATGAGCAGTTCTTC.

The V call is TRBV2, the J call TRBJ2-7; perhaps TRBD2 as D (5 bases). Between the trimmed V and J ends, which lost 0 bases and 7 bases, there was a span of 10 bases. Germline V gives CDR1 SNHLY, CDR2 FYNNEI. CDR3 length equals 13 residues. CDR3 in amino acids: CASSEAGGGEQYF. CDR3 nucleotide sequence: TGTGCCAGCAGTGAAGCGGGCGGCGGGGAGCAGTACTTC.

This clone has only a few counts. This chain uses TRBV27 with TRBJ2-7, with 10 positions matching TRBD2. Germline CDR1 reads MNHEY; CDR2 reads SMNVEV (reference sequence). The CDR3 contains 14 residues. The ends lost 4 bases at V and 5 bases at J; junction bases unmatched: 5. Here the CDR3 DNA reads TGTGCCAGCAGTTGGGGGACTAGCGTGCACGAGCAGTACTTC. Its translation: CASSWGTSVHEQYF.

Details on this clone: Other DNA sequences in the sample encode the same CDR3. The genes are TRBV29-1 and TRBJ1-3; the D gene is possibly TRBD1 (6 bases). CDR3 length: 15 amino acids. Germline assignment: CDR1 SQVTM and CDR2 ANQGSEA. The ends were cut back, 0 bases at V and 2 bases at J, with 11 bases in the middle. CDR3 in amino acids: CSVEDSAGAGNTIYF. The CDR3, as DNA: TGCAGCGTTGAAGATTCCGCAGGGGCTGGAAACACCATATATTTT.

The V gene is TRBV11-2, the J gene TRBJ2-7, with D maybe TRBD2 (7 bases). Germline V CDR1 and CDR2: SGHAT, FQNNGV. There are 15 residues in the CDR3. Trimming removed 7 bases at V and 6 bases at J, with 22 bases between. The chain's CDR3 is CASNPGGLGGGEQYF. The CDR3 coding sequence is TGTGCCAGCAATCCCGGGGGGCTCGGGGGAGGCGAGCAGTACTTC. The full variable domain, completed using reference TRBV11-2 and TRBJ2-7, is EAGVAQSPRYKIIEKRQSVAFWCNPISGHATLYWYQQILGQGPKLLIQFQNNGVVDDSQLPKDRFSAERLKGVDSTLKIQPAKLEDSAVYLCASNPGGLGGGEQYFGPGTRLTVT.